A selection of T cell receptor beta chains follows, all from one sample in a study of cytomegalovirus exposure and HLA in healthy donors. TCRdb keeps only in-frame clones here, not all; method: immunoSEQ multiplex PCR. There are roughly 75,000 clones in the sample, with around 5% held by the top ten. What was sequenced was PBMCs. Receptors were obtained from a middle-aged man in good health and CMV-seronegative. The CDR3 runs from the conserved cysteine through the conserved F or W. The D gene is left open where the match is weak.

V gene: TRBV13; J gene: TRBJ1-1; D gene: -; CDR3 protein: CASSLTGNTEAFF; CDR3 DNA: TGTGCCAGCAGCTTAACTGGGAACACTGAAGCTTTCTTT
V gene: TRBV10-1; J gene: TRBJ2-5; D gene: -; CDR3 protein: CASSVTAGGLGTQYF; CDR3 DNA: TGCGCCAGCAGTGTTACGGCAGGGGGGTTGGGGACCCAGTACTTC
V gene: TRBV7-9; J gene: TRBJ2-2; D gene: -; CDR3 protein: CASTPTSGNTGELFF; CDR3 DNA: TGTGCCAGCACACCAACTTCAGGGAACACCGGGGAGCTGTTTTTT
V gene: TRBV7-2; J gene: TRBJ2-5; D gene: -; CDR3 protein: CASSSGIGETQYF; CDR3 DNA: TGTGCCAGCAGCTCGGGTATCGGGGAGACCCAGTACTTC
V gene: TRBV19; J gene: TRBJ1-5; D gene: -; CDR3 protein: CASSIGGGSNQPQHF; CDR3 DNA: TGTGCCAGTAGTATTGGGGGGGGTAGCAATCAGCCCCAGCATTTT
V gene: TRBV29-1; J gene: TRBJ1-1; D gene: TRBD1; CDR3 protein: CSVVQDRSTEAFF; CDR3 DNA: TGCAGCGTTGTCCAGGACAGGAGTACTGAAGCTTTCTTT
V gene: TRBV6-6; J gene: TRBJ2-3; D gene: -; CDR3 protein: CASTLGDTQYF; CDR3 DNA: TGTGCCAGCACCCTAGGAGATACGCAGTATTTT
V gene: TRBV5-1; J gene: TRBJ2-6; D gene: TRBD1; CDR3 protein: CASSRGQGFSGANVLTF; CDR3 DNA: TGCGCCAGCAGCAGGGGACAGGGATTCTCTGGGGCCAACGTCCTGACTTTC
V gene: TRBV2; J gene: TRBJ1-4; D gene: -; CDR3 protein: CASSVQGRAEKLFF; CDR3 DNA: TGTGCCAGCAGTGTTCAGGGGAGAGCGGAAAAACTGTTTTTT
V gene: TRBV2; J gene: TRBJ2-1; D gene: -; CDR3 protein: CASKPGANEQFF; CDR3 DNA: TGTGCCAGTAAACCCGGAGCCAATGAGCAGTTCTTC
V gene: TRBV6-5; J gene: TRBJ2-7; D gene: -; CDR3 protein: CASRRTGPYYEQYF; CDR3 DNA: TGTGCCAGCAGACGAACAGGTCCTTACTACGAGCAGTACTTC
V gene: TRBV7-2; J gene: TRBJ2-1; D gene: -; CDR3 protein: CASSGPGAYNEQFF; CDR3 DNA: TGTGCCAGCAGCGGGCCGGGGGCCTACAATGAGCAGTTCTTC
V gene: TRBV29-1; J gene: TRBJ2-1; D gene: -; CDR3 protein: CSVEVPSRQRNEQFF; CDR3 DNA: TGCAGCGTCGAAGTTCCAAGTCGGCAGAGGAATGAGCAGTTCTTC
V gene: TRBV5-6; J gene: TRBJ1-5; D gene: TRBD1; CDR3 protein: CASSWGQEANQPQHF; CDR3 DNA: TGTGCCAGCAGCTGGGGACAGGAAGCCAATCAGCCCCAGCATTTT
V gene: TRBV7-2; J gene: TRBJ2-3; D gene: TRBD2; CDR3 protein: CASSQTSGGGWTDTQYF; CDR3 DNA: TGTGCCAGCAGCCAAACTAGCGGGGGGGGTTGGACAGATACGCAGTATTTT
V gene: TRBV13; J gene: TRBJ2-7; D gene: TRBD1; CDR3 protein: CASSSAGTGVNEQYF; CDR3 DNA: TGTGCCAGCAGCTCCGCCGGGACAGGGGTGAACGAGCAGTACTTC
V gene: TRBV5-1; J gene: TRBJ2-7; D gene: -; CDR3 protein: CASSLTLTGYEQYF; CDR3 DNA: TGCGCCAGCAGCTTAACCCTTACGGGGTACGAGCAGTACTTC
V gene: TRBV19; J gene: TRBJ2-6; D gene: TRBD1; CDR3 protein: CASSETGRGANVLTF; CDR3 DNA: TGTGCCAGTAGTGAGACAGGGCGTGGGGCCAACGTCCTGACTTTC
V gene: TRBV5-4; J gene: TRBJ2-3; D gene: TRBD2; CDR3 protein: CASSFRGGSTDTQYF; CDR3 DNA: TGTGCCAGCAGCTTTAGGGGAGGGAGCACAGATACGCAGTATTTT
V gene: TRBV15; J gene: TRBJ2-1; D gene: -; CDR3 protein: CATSGGPTGEQFF; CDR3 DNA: TGTGCCACCAGCGGTGGACCCACAGGTGAGCAGTTCTTC
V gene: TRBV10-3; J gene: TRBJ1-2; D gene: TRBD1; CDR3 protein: CAITQDRVYGYTF; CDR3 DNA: TGTGCCATCACCCAGGACAGGGTATATGGCTACACCTTC
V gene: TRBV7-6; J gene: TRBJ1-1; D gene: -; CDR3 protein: CASSPRGQHTEAFF; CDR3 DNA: TGTGCCAGCAGCCCGAGAGGACAGCACACTGAAGCTTTCTTT
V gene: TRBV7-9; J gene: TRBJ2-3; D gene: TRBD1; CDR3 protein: CASSLGQGRPDTQYF; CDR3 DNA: TGTGCCAGCAGCTTAGGACAGGGTAGACCAGATACGCAGTATTTT
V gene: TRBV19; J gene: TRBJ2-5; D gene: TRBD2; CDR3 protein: CASSMVPGGETQYF; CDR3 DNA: TGTGCCAGTAGTATGGTTCCGGGGGGAGAGACCCAGTACTTC
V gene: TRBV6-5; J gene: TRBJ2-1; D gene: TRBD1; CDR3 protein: CASSSFLGQGDNEQFF; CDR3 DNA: TGTGCCAGCAGTTCGTTTTTGGGACAGGGGGACAATGAGCAGTTCTTC
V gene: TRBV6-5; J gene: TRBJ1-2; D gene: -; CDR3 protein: CASSYLNGDGYTF; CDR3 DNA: TGTGCCAGCAGTTACCTAAACGGGGATGGCTACACCTTC
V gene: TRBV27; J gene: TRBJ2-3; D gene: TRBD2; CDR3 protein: CASSFSSMTGGITDTQYF; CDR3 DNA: TGTGCCAGCAGTTTCTCCTCTATGACGGGAGGGATCACAGATACGCAGTATTTT
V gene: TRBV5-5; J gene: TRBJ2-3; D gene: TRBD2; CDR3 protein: CASSLLGGVAGSTDTQYF; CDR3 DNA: TGTGCCAGCAGCTTGCTCGGTGGAGTAGCGGGGAGCACAGATACGCAGTATTTT
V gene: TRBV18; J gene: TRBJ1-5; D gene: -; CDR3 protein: CASSPGVASNQPQHF; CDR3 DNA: TGTGCCAGCTCACCGGGAGTTGCAAGCAATCAGCCCCAGCATTTT
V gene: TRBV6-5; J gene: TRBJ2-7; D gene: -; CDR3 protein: CASLAPGTSYEQYF; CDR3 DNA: TGTGCCAGCCTGGCCCCGGGTACGTCCTACGAGCAGTACTTC
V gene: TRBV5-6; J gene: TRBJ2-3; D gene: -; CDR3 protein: CASSFLGTQYF; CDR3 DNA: TGTGCCAGCAGCTTCCTCGGTACGCAGTATTTT
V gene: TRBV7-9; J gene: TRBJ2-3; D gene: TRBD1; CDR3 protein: CASSFGTGRFADTQYF; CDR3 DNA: TGTGCCAGCAGCTTTGGGACAGGGAGATTTGCAGATACGCAGTATTTT
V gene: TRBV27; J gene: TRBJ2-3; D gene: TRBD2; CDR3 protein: CASCLLAGDTDTQYF; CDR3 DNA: TGTGCCAGCTGCCTTCTGGCGGGGGACACAGATACGCAGTATTTT
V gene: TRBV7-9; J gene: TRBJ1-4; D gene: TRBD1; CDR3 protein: CASSPNWDRDEKLFF; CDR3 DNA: TGTGCCAGCAGCCCGAATTGGGACAGGGATGAAAAACTGTTTTTT
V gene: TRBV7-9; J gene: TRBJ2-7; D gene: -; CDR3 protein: CAGRPEGVQQYF; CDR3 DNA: TGTGCCGGCAGACCTGAAGGGGTACAGCAGTACTTC
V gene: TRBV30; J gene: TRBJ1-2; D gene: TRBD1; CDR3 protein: CAWSSGTGLGYGYTF; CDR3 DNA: TGTGCCTGGAGTTCCGGGACAGGGTTGGGATATGGCTACACCTTC
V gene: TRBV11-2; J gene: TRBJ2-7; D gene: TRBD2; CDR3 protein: CASSLGSGSTYEQYF; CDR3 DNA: TGTGCCAGCAGCTTAGGTAGCGGGTCAACCTACGAGCAGTACTTC
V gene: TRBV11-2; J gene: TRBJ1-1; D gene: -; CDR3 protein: CASSYTHATEAFF; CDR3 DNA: TGTGCCAGCAGCTATACTCACGCCACTGAAGCTTTCTTT
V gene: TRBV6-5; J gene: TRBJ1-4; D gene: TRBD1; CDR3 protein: CASSPQGALDEKLFF; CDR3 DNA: TGTGCCAGCAGTCCACAGGGGGCTCTGGATGAAAAACTGTTTTTT
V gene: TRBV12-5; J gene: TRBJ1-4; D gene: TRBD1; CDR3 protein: CASAGGGNEKLFF; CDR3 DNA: TGTGCTAGTGCAGGGGGCGGCAATGAAAAACTGTTTTTT
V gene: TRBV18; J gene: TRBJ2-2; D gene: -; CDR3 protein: CASSPPLAGSTGELFF; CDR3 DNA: TGTGCCAGCTCACCACCCTTAGCCGGTAGCACCGGGGAGCTGTTTTTT